This TCR beta chain was recorded in a study of T cells in Graves' hyperthyroidism and ophthalmopathy. The study's findings and limits: Blood samples included most of the expanded thyroid clonotypes exceeding 0.001. For ophthalmopathy, model prediction preceded onset by a median roughly 6.2 months.

The source material, RNA transcripts, was used to amplify TCR beta CDR3 regions. First-round RT-PCR with HTBI primers amplified the TCR CDR3 region. TCRdb processed the multiplex PCR reads anew with MiXCR; each CDR3 protein has one entry. The repertoire holds some 650,000 distinct CDR3 sequences, with approximately 15% as singletons. This clonotype was found a few times. No antigen is known for it. Diagnostic decisions used clinical symptoms, serum thyroxine and TRAb, thyroid ultrasound and orbital computed tomography. The CDR3 runs to 12 residues. V lost 7 bases and J lost 5, with 11 bases in between.

Sequencing was done on a sample of blood. This receptor was obtained from a woman in her 40s with Graves' ophthalmopathy. V usage is TRBV12-3 or TRBV12-4 and J usage is TRBJ1-1; no clear D gene. Written as DNA, the CDR3 is TGTGCCAGCACCAATGCGGGTACTGAAGCTTTCTTT. This codes for CASTNAGTEAFF.